A selection of T cell receptor beta chains follows, all from one sample in a study of blood T cell repertoires in COVID-19. Profiling relied on immunoSEQ multiplex PCR, and the TCRdb table lists in-frame clones only, not all of them. In the table there are nearly 35,000 clones, 70% to 90% of which are singletons. The specimen sequenced was peripheral blood. These receptors were obtained from a man aged 65 to 85 with acute or convalescent COVID-19. Each CDR3 is given with its conserved first and last residue. A D gene is named only where the DNA matches it firmly. For some rows the clone size is stated as once, few or many, or as a class when expanded; others skip it.

>TRBJ2-1|TRBD2|TRBV30|many
TGTGCCTGGATCACCGGGACTAGCGGTTCCTCCTACAATGAGCAGTTCTTC
CAWITGTSGSSYNEQFF
>TRBJ2-5|.|TRBV30|.
TGTGCCTGGAGTGTACGGAGGGACGAGACCCAGTACTTC
CAWSVRRDETQYF
>TRBJ1-2|.|TRBV11-2|.
TGTGCCAGCAGCTTAGGACAGGTCTATGGCTACACCTTC
CASSLGQVYGYTF
>TRBJ1-2|.|TRBV2|.
TGTGCCAGCAGTGTAGGCGGTTATAACTATGGCTACACCTTC
CASSVGGYNYGYTF
>TRBJ2-5|TRBD2|TRBV3-1/TRBV3-2|.
TGTGCCAGCAGCCAAGGGGAAGCGGGGGGGCTGGAGACCCAGTACTTC
CASSQGEAGGLETQYF
>TRBJ2-5|.|TRBV5-4|.
TGTGCCAGCACCCCCCGCGGACATCGGTCGTCAGAGACCCAGTACTTC
CASTPRGHRSSETQYF
>TRBJ1-1|TRBD1|TRBV10-3|.
TGTGCCATCAGTGTCAGGACAGGAGACACTGAAGCTTTCTTT
CAISVRTGDTEAFF
>TRBJ1-1|.|TRBV10-2|.
TGCGCCAGCAGCGCTCAGGGGAGCACTGAAGCTTTCTTT
CASSAQGSTEAFF
>TRBJ1-2|.|TRBV19|.
TGTGCCAGTAGATTTAGAAGCTACACCTTC
CASRFRSYTF
>TRBJ2-7|.|TRBV4-2|.
TGTGCCAGCAGCGGCCTTGGACTCTACGAGCAGTACTTC
CASSGLGLYEQYF
>TRBJ1-4|.|TRBV18|once
TGTGCCAGCTCACTCGGCAGGGCAAATGAAAAACTGTTTTTT
CASSLGRANEKLFF
>TRBJ1-2|TRBD1|TRBV28|once
TGTGCCAGCAGTTTCCGGGACAGATACATCTACACCTTC
CASSFRDRYIYTF
>TRBJ2-5|.|TRBV9|.
TGTGCCAGCGCCCAGAGAACGGGAGCCCAAGAGACCCAGTACTTC
CASAQRTGAQETQYF
>TRBJ1-5|TRBD1|TRBV19|.
TGTGCCAGTAGTATTTACCCGGGACAGGGGAATCAGCCCCAGCATTTT
CASSIYPGQGNQPQHF
>TRBJ1-2|TRBD1|TRBV30|.
TGTGCCTGGGCCGCCGGACAGGACCTTCGCTATGGCTACACCTTC
CAWAAGQDLRYGYTF